A single sample gave rise to the 7 T cell receptor beta chains below, sequenced in a study of T-cell reconstitution after alpha-beta-depleted transplantation in children. TCRbeta library preparation incorporated unique molecular identifiers. TCRdb reprocessed the PCR reads with MiXCR, giving one entry per CDR3 protein. The data hold approximately 980,000 distinct CDR3 sequences, with less than 30% observed a single time. Sequencing was performed on PBMCs, mostly from graft donor cells, taken 360 days after TCRalphabeta/CD19-depleted stem cell transplant. Source of these receptors: a boy under two years old who had a stem cell transplant for SCID, so the T cells may come from the graft donor.

The genes are TRBV27 and TRBJ2-7; 10 bases map to TRBD1. CDR3 size: 14 residues. V dropped 5 bases and J dropped 3; count of bases not matched to a gene: 4. From germline, CDR1 is MNHEY and CDR2 SMNVEV (reference sequence). The CDR3 DNA is TGTGCCAGCAGTGTCCGGACAGGGGGCTACGAGCAGTACTTC. Translated: CASSVRTGGYEQYF.

The genes are TRBV9 and TRBJ2-7; the D gene is possibly TRBD2 (5 bases). Trimming pared 0 bases from V and 5 bases from J, leaving 6 bases between. Looked up from germline, CDR1 is SGDLS and CDR2 is YYNGEE. CDR3 length: 12 amino acids. CDR3 loop: CASSVGGNEQYF. The CDR3 DNA sequence: TGTGCCAGCAGCGTAGGAGGGAACGAGCAGTACTTC.

The V and J genes are TRBV10-3 and TRBJ2-7; 9 nucleotides line up with TRBD2. The CDR3 consists of 16 residues. V shed 0 bases, J shed 1 base, and the junction held 4 bases outside the gene matches. Germline-derived CDR1 and CDR2 are ENHRY and SYGVKD. CDR3 DNA: TGTGCCATCAGTGAGTCTTTTGGACTAGCGTCCTACGAGCAGTACTTC. Protein sequence: CAISESFGLASYEQYF.

This clonotype came up once. The V call is TRBV7-9, the J call TRBJ2-3; unclear D gene. The CDR3 has 17 residues. Trimming cost V 0 bases and J 0 bases, with 13 bases left between them. The germline CDR1 and CDR2 sequences are SEHNR and FQNEAQ (reference sequence). The CDR3 coding sequence is TGTGCCAGCAGCTTAGCAGCGACCCCCTTTAGCACAGATACGCAGTATTTT. Its protein product is CASSLAATPFSTDTQYF.

The CDR3 bases are TGTGCCAGCAGCCGCAATAGCGGGGGGGCCGAGGAGACCCAGTACTTC. Its protein is CASSRNSGGAEETQYF. The chain is built from TRBV9 and TRBJ2-5, with 11 bases that match TRBD2. Per germline, CDR1 SGDLS and CDR2 YYNGEE. The CDR3 sequence is 16 residues long. V shed 4 bases, J shed 5 bases, and the junction held 10 bases outside the gene matches.

This clonotype turned up a few times. The V gene is TRBV4-3, the J gene TRBJ2-7; weak D call: TRBD1 (5 bases). Trimming removed 0 bases at V and 2 bases at J, with 17 bases between. Germline V CDR1 and CDR2: LGHNA, YSLEER. This CDR3 contains 17 residues. The CDR3 reads CASSQDLVRQPTYEQYF. For the CDR3, the DNA is TGCGCCAGCAGCCAAGATCTTGTCCGACAGCCAACCTACGAGCAGTACTTC.

The J gene is TRBJ1-5, the V gene TRBV10-3; 9 bases are a match to TRBD1. The CDR3 spans 14 residues. Germline values: CDR1 ENHRY, CDR2 SYGVKD. With 5 bases clipped from V and 4 bases from J, the junction kept 3 bases outside the gene matches. The CDR3 DNA reads as TGTGCCATCAGTAAGACAGGGGGTAATCAGCCCCAGCATTTT. It encodes CAISKTGGNQPQHF.